Listed below are T cell receptor beta chains from one sample, sequenced in a study of blood T cell repertoires in COVID-19. TCRdb's table, derived via immunoSEQ multiplex PCR, lists solely in-frame clones and lacks some. The table includes some 97,000 clones, more than 65% detected once. The sequencing sample was made of peripheral blood. The receptors were sampled from a man aged 70-80 years with active or convalescent COVID-19. Each CDR3 is given with its conserved first and last residue. A D gene is named only where the DNA matches it firmly. Where a row states a size, it is once, few, many or the class of an expanded clone; other rows omit it.

clone_size | d_call | j_call | v_call | cdr3_length | cdr3_aa | cdr3_nt
NA | TRBD2 | TRBJ2-7 | TRBV19 | 16 | CASSPWGSGRSDEQYF | TGTGCCAGTAGTCCCTGGGGTAGCGGGAGATCGGACGAGCAGTACTTC
once | TRBD2 | TRBJ2-5 | TRBV28 | 15 | CASSLGLGQQETQYF | TGTGCCAGCAGTTTGGGACTAGGCCAACAAGAGACCCAGTACTTC
NA | NA | TRBJ2-3 | TRBV27 | 15 | CASTLRGRVWDTQYF | TGTGCCAGCACCTTACGGGGTCGTGTGTGGGATACGCAGTATTTT
NA | NA | TRBJ1-2 | TRBV29-1 | 10 | CSVPPRGYTF | TGCAGCGTTCCCCCCCGTGGCTACACCTTC
NA | NA | TRBJ1-3 | TRBV4-3 | 13 | CASSQGLGNTIYF | TGCGCCAGCAGCCAAGGACTCGGAAACACCATATATTTT
NA | NA | TRBJ2-7 | TRBV20-1 | 11 | CSASFYYEQYF | TGCAGTGCTTCCTTTTACTACGAGCAGTACTTC
NA | TRBD1 | TRBJ2-1 | TRBV27 | 15 | CASSLDRVANNEQFF | TGTGCCAGCAGTTTAGACAGGGTTGCCAACAATGAGCAGTTCTTC
NA | NA | TRBJ1-2 | TRBV18 | 13 | CASSRAEGHGYTF | TGTGCCAGCTCAAGGGCCGAGGGCCATGGCTACACCTTC
NA | TRBD2 | TRBJ2-2 | TRBV7-3 | 14 | CASGTTPNTGELFF | TGTGCCAGCGGGACTACCCCGAACACCGGGGAGCTGTTTTTT
NA | TRBD1 | TRBJ2-7 | TRBV11-2 | 15 | CASSKKGTGISEQYF | TGTGCCAGCAGCAAAAAGGGGACAGGGATTTCCGAGCAGTACTTC
NA | NA | TRBJ2-1 | TRBV11-3 | 14 | CASSAGAEGGEQFF | TGTGCCAGCAGCGCGGGAGCCGAAGGGGGTGAGCAGTTCTTC
NA | TRBD1 | TRBJ2-7 | TRBV6-5 | 13 | CASSSGQLYEQYF | TGTGCCAGCAGCTCGGGACAGCTCTACGAGCAGTACTTC
NA | NA | TRBJ1-1 | TRBV11-2 | 13 | CASRRGLSAEAFF | TGTGCCAGCAGACGGGGACTGTCTGCTGAAGCTTTCTTT
NA | NA | TRBJ2-5 | TRBV7-2 | 14 | CASSLAGIQETQYF | TGTGCCAGCAGCTTAGCCGGGATCCAAGAGACCCAGTACTTC
NA | NA | TRBJ2-1 | TRBV20-1 | 11 | CSASSSGYEFF | TGCAGTGCTAGTTCCAGCGGGTATGAGTTCTTC